This T cell receptor beta chain was sequenced during a study of OX40 agonist ivuxolimab in advanced cancers. General study points: Expanded clones tended on average to be more numerous among CD8+ T cells than CD4+.

Germline CDR1 and CDR2: LNHDA and SQIVND (reference sequence). V lost 5 bases to trimming and J lost 1 base, with 11 bases between them. The CDR3 is 14 residues long. Profiled with immunoSEQ multiplex PCR; TCRdb holds only in-frame clones, not every one. The sample lists about 82,000 clones, roughly 90% seen once, with 2.3% in the top ten. In regard to this clone: Its specificity is unknown.

Sequencing used CD4+ or CD8+ T cells sorted from blood, obtained in a trial of the OX40 agonist ivuxolimab. The clonotype comes from an adult with an advanced solid tumor such as melanoma, head and neck, liver or kidney cancer. The chain joins TRBV19 to TRBJ1-1, with D perhaps TRBD1 (6 bases). This CDR3 is CASSPPDRNTEAFF. The CDR3 DNA sequence: TGTGCCAGTAGTCCCCCGGACAGGAACACTGAAGCTTTCTTT.